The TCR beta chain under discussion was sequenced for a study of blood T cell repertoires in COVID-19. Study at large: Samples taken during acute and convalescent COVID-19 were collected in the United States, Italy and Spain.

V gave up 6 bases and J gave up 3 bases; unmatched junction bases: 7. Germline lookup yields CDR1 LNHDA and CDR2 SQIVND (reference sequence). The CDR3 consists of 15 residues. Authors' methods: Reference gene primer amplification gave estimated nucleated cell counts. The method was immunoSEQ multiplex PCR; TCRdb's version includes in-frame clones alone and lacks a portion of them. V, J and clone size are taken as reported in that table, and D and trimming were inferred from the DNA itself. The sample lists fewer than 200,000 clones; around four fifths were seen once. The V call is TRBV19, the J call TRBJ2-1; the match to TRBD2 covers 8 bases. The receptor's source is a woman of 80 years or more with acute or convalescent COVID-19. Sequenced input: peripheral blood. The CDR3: CASSRSRGDYNEQFF. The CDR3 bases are TGTGCCAGTAGCCGCTCGCGGGGGGACTACAATGAGCAGTTCTTC.